A single sample is the source of the 21 T cell receptor beta chains below, sequenced in a study of blood T cell repertoires in COVID-19. The assay was immunoSEQ multiplex PCR, and TCRdb's table has in-frame clones only and misses some. The table records hundreds of thousands of clones, 70% to 90% of them present only once. Sequencing input: peripheral blood. These receptors were taken from a woman aged 18-29 years who had recovered from COVID-19.

The chain employs TRBV7-7 and TRBJ2-5; D ambiguous. Trimming removed 1 base at V and 0 bases at J, with 6 bases between. Germline V gene lookup returns CDR1 SSHAT and CDR2 FNYEAQ (reference sequence). The CDR3 runs to 14 residues. CDR3 DNA: TGTGCCAGCAGCTTAGTGAGCAACCAAGAGACCCAGTACTTC. Encoded protein: CASSLVSNQETQYF.

The chain joins TRBV7-3 to TRBJ2-2; 10 bases are shared with TRBD2. The V segment lost 4 bases and the J segment 6 bases; nucleotides outside the gene matches: 14. This CDR3 is built from 18 residues. Germline V lookup: CDR1 SGHTA, CDR2 FQGTGA. The CDR3 region is CASSWEASGSIGAGELFF. The CDR3 region has the DNA TGTGCCAGCAGCTGGGAAGCTAGCGGGAGTATTGGGGCCGGGGAGCTGTTTTTT. The whole variable domain, filled in from reference TRBV7-3 and TRBJ2-2, reads GAGVSQTPSNKVTEKGKYVELRCDPISGHTALYWYRQSLGQGPEFLIYFQGTGAADDSGLPNDRFFAVRPEGSVSTLKIQRTERGDSAVYLCASSWEASGSIGAGELFFGEGSRLTVL.

This sequence joins TRBV4-3 and TRBJ2-1; TRBD2 matches at 8 bases. Germline V CDR1 and CDR2: LGHNA, YSLEER. This CDR3 is 21 amino acids long. The ends lost 1 base at V and 4 bases at J; junction bases unmatched: 21. DNA for the CDR3: TGCGCCAGCAGCCAAGTTAGGGAGTTAATACCAACTAGCGGAGATTACAATGAGCAGTTCTTC. This gives the protein CASSQVRELIPTSGDYNEQFF.

This clone was seen a few times. This sequence joins TRBV18 and TRBJ2-3; D is possibly TRBD2 (6 bases). The germline gives CDR1 KGHSH, CDR2 LQKENI. Trimming cost V 0 bases and J 5 bases, with 9 bases left between them. The CDR3 consists of 14 residues. CDR3 coding DNA: TGTGCCAGCTCACCACCGGCGGGACGAGATACGCAGTATTTT. This sequence encodes CASSPPAGRDTQYF.

V gene TRBV7-2 combines with J gene TRBJ2-7, with 11 nucleotides matching TRBD2. The CDR3 has 15 residues. V lost 7 bases and J lost 2; bases outside the gene matches: 7. Germline values: CDR1 SGHTA, CDR2 FQGNSA. The CDR3 DNA reads as TGTGCCAGCACTCTATTAGCGGGAGGGCCCTACGAGCAGTACTTC. Protein product: CASTLLAGGPYEQYF.

The V gene is TRBV27, the J gene TRBJ2-7; 8 bases line up with TRBD1. Germline CDR1 is MNHEY and CDR2 is SMNVEV (reference sequence). The CDR3 extends over 14 amino acids. V was clipped by 4 bases and J by 0 bases; unmatched bases: 2. CDR3: CASSSTGASYEQYF. The CDR3 region has the DNA TGTGCCAGCAGTTCGACAGGGGCCTCCTACGAGCAGTACTTC.

The J gene is TRBJ2-5, the V gene TRBV4-2; a weak D match, TRBD1 (5 bases). CDR3 length equals 15 residues. Germline V CDR1 and CDR2: LGHNA, YNFKEQ. V was trimmed by 0 bases and J by 3 bases, leaving 11 bases between them. This CDR3 is CASSQDGQGEETQYF. The CDR3 region has the DNA TGTGCCAGCAGCCAAGATGGTCAGGGCGAAGAGACCCAGTACTTC.

This clone was seen once. The chain recombines TRBV5-1 with TRBJ2-1; D remains ambiguous. The ends were cut back, 0 bases at V and 0 bases at J, with 7 bases in the middle. From germline, CDR1 is SGHRS and CDR2 YFSETQ. The CDR3 extends over 15 amino acids. CDR3 sequence (DNA): TGCGCCAGCAGCTTGGCTCCCAGCTCCTACAATGAGCAGTTCTTC. Its protein is CASSLAPSSYNEQFF.

The CDR3 sequence: CASSLDGLVGSTEAFF. The CDR3 bases are TGCGCCAGCAGCTTGGACGGGCTGGTTGGGAGCACTGAAGCTTTCTTT. The chain carries TRBV5-1 and TRBJ1-1; D is uncertain. V lost 0 bases and J lost 4, with 16 bases in between. The CDR3 totals 16 residues. Germline CDR1 reads SGHRS; CDR2 reads YFSETQ.

The chain is built from TRBV30 and TRBJ1-2; D not certain. Trimming removed 3 bases at V and 4 bases at J, with 12 bases between. Germline assignment: CDR1 GTSNPN and CDR2 SVGIG (reference sequence). The CDR3 loop spans 13 amino acids. The CDR3 bases are TGTGCCTGGAGGAACAGTGGGTCCTATGGCTACACCTTC. This encodes CAWRNSGSYGYTF.

The chain combines TRBV19 with TRBJ1-1; weak D call: TRBD1 (6 bases). The CDR3 extends over 19 amino acids. Germline CDR1 LNHDA, CDR2 SQIVND (reference sequence). V was cut by 5 bases and J by 0 bases, with 25 bases left in between. As DNA, the CDR3 is TGTGCCAGTAGTGACCTAGGAACCGGGACATCCATAATGAACACTGAAGCTTTCTTT. Translating gives CASSDLGTGTSIMNTEAFF.

This clone was seen a few times. The J gene is TRBJ1-6, the V gene TRBV6-1; the D gene is possibly TRBD1 (6 bases). CDR3 length: 16 amino acids. From germline, CDR1 is MNHNS and CDR2 SASEGT. The germline V and J ends were trimmed by 4 bases and 1 base, with 11 bases remaining between them. The CDR3 DNA follows: TGTGCCAGCAGTGGCCTACAGGGTTCCTATAATTCACCCCTCCACTTT. Translated: CASSGLQGSYNSPLHF.

The V gene is TRBV4-2, the J gene TRBJ2-1, with D perhaps matching TRBD2 (5 bases). CDR3 length equals 15 residues. The V gene's germline CDR1 is LGHNA and CDR2 YNFKEQ. Trimming stripped 4 bases from V and 3 bases from J, with 13 bases between. The chain's CDR3 is CASSPNAGVYNEQFF. The CDR3 bases are TGTGCCAGCAGCCCAAACGCCGGGGTCTACAATGAGCAGTTCTTC.

The chain recombines TRBV4-3 with TRBJ2-7, with 7 bases lining up with TRBD1. The length of the CDR3 is 16 residues. The V gene end was trimmed by 1 base and the J gene end by 3 bases; junction bases not matched to a gene: 9. Germline-derived CDR1 and CDR2 are LGHNA and YSLEER. DNA of the CDR3: TGCGCCAGCAGCCAAGGTGGACCGGGACAGAGCTACGAGCAGTACTTC. Translating it yields CASSQGGPGQSYEQYF.

V usage is TRBV4-2 and J usage is TRBJ2-7, with 10 positions matching TRBD2. J lost 2 bases, V lost 0 bases, and 4 bases had no gene match. CDR1 LGHNA and CDR2 YNFKEQ come from the germline V gene. There are 16 residues in the CDR3. CDR3 in DNA: TGTGCCAGCAGCCAAGAAACTAGCGGGAATCCCTACGAGCAGTACTTC. Protein product: CASSQETSGNPYEQYF.

The CDR3 bases are TGTGCCAGCTCACCTGACAGGGGGTTAGATCAGCCCCAGCATTTT. This gives the protein CASSPDRGLDQPQHF. J is TRBJ1-5 and V is TRBV18; 9 positions match TRBD1. Losses at the gene ends were 3 bases for V and 5 bases for J; bases not matched to a gene: 5. The CDR3 runs 15 residues. Germline V CDR1 and CDR2: KGHSH, LQKENI. The variable domain in full, with the rest retrieved from reference TRBV18 and TRBJ1-5, is NAGVMQNPRHLVRRRGQEARLRCSPMKGHSHVYWYRQLPEEGLKFMVYLQKENIIDESGMPKERFSAEFPKEGPSILRIQQVVRGDSAAYFCASSPDRGLDQPQHFGDGTRLSIL.

The chain employs TRBV5-8 and TRBJ2-5; TRBD2 is a possible D gene (5 bases). The germline CDR1 and CDR2 sequences are SGHTS and YDEGEE. The CDR3 has 13 amino acids. With 4 bases removed from V and 10 bases from J, the gap between germline ends came to 17 bases. CDR3 sequence: CASSLGPRVDQYF. The CDR3 DNA reads as TGTGCCAGCAGCCTGGGCCCGAGGGTGGACCAGTACTTC.

The chain uses TRBV5-1 and TRBJ2-1, with 16 bases fitting TRBD2. The trim removed 4 bases at V and 2 bases at J, leaving 6 bases unmatched. CDR1 and CDR2 from the germline V gene are SGHRS and YFSETQ. This CDR3 spans 18 amino acids. CDR3 nucleotides: TGCGCCAGCAGCGGACCGGGACTAGCGGGAGGGCCCTACAATGAGCAGTTCTTC. Its protein product is CASSGPGLAGGPYNEQFF. Together with reference TRBV5-1 and TRBJ2-1, the CDR3 gives the full variable domain: KAGVTQTPRYLIKTRGQQVTLSCSPISGHRSVSWYQQTPGQGLQFLFEYFSETQRNKGNFPGRFSGRQFSNSRSEMNVSTLELGDSALYLCASSGPGLAGGPYNEQFFGPGTRLTVL.

The V gene is TRBV28, the J gene TRBJ2-1; 13 nucleotides align to TRBD2. Germline trimming cut 5 bases from V and 6 bases from J; bases unmatched to any gene: 1. CDR3 size: 14 residues. The germline V gene encodes CDR1 MDHEN and CDR2 SYDVKM. The CDR3 is CASSGLAGANEQFF. In DNA form, the CDR3 reads TGTGCCAGCAGTGGACTAGCGGGAGCCAATGAGCAGTTCTTC.

The chain links TRBV27 to TRBJ1-2, with TRBD1 as a possible D gene (6 bases). With 2 bases removed from V and 4 bases from J, the gap between germline ends came to 14 bases. CDR1 and CDR2 from the germline V gene are MNHEY and SMNVEV (reference sequence). The CDR3 loop spans 15 amino acids. CDR3 nucleotides: TGTGCCAGCAGTTTAAGTGCAGGGGCCTTCTATGGCTACACCTTC. Its protein product is CASSLSAGAFYGYTF.

This chain uses TRBV6-2 or TRBV6-3 with TRBJ1-3; no firm D call. The V gene's germline CDR1 is MNHEY and CDR2 SVGEGT. The CDR3 runs 16 residues. Between the trimmed V and J ends, which lost 6 bases and 0 bases, there was a span of 15 bases. For the CDR3, the DNA is TGTGCCAGCAGCCCTGACACTCCAGGCTCTGGAAACACCATATATTTT. Protein product: CASSPDTPGSGNTIYF.